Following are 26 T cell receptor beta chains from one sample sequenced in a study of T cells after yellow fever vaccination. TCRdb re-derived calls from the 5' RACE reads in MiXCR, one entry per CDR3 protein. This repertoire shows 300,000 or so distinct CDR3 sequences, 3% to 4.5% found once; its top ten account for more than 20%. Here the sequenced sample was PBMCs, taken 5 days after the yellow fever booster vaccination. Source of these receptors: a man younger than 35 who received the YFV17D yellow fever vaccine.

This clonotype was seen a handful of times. The CDR3 DNA reads TGTGCCAGCAGCGAGTACAAGGCCCCGGGAGGCTACACCTTC. Protein sequence: CASSEYKAPGGYTF. The chain couples TRBV7-9 to TRBJ1-2; D not resolved. V lost 5 bases and J 8 bases, leaving 18 bases between the germline ends. The CDR3 extends over 14 amino acids. Germline-derived CDR1 and CDR2 are SEHNR and FQNEAQ (reference sequence).

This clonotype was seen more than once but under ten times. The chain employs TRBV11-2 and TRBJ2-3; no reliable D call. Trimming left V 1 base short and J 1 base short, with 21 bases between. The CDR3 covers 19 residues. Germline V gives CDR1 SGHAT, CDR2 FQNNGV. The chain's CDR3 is CASSLVGSLGGVGTDTQYF. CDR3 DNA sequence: TGTGCCAGCAGCTTAGTTGGGTCCCTTGGTGGAGTAGGCACAGATACGCAGTATTTT. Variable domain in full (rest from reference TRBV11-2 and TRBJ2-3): EAGVAQSPRYKIIEKRQSVAFWCNPISGHATLYWYQQILGQGPKLLIQFQNNGVVDDSQLPKDRFSAERLKGVDSTLKIQPAKLEDSAVYLCASSLVGSLGGVGTDTQYFGPGTRLTVL.

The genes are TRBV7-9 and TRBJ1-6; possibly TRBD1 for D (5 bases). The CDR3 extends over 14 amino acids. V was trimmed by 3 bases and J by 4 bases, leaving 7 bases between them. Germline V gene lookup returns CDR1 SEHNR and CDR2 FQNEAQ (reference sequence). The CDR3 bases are TGTGCCAGCAGCTTTCGACAGTATAATTCACCCCTCCACTTT. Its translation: CASSFRQYNSPLHF.

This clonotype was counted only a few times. CDR3: CASNDPGGGTGRNEQFF. The CDR3 nucleotides are TGTGCCAGCAACGATCCCGGAGGAGGGACAGGGCGCAATGAGCAGTTCTTC. The J gene is TRBJ2-1, the V gene TRBV7-2; the match to TRBD1 covers 9 bases. Germline V CDR1 and CDR2: SGHTA, FQGNSA. The CDR3 length is 17 residues. The junction had 16 bases not matched to a gene; V was cut back by 7 bases and J by 6 bases.

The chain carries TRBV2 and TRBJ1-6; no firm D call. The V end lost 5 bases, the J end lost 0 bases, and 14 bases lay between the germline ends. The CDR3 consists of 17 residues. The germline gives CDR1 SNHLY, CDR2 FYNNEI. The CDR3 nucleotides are TGTGCCAGCAGTCTATCGGCGGTGAGCTCCTATAATTCACCCCTCCACTTT. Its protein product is CASSLSAVSSYNSPLHF.

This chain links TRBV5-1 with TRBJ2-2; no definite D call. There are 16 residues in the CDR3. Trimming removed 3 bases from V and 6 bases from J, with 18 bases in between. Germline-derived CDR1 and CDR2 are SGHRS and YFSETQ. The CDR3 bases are TGCGCCAGCAGCTATGAGGTCCAGTGGGTAGCCGGGGAGCTGTTTTTT. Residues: CASSYEVQWVAGELFF.

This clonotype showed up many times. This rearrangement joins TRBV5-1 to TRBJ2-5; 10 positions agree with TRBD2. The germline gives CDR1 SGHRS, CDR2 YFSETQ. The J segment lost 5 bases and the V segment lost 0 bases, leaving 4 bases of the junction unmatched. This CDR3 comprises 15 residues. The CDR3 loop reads CASSLAGTSDETQYF. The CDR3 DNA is TGCGCCAGCAGCTTGGCCGGGACTAGCGATGAGACCCAGTACTTC.

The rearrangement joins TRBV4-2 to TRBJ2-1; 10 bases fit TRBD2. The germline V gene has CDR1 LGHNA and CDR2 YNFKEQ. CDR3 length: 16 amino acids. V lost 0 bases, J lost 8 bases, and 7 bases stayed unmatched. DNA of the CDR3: TGTGCCAGCAGCCAAGAAACTAGCGGGGCCCGGGATGAGCAGTTCTTC. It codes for CASSQETSGARDEQFF.

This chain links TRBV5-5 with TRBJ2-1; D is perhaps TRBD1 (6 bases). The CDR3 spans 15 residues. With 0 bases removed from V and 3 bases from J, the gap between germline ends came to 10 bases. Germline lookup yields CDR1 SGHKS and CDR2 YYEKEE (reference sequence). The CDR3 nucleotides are TGTGCCAGCAGCTTGGTGGTCAGGGGCTACAATGAGCAGTTCTTC. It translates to CASSLVVRGYNEQFF.

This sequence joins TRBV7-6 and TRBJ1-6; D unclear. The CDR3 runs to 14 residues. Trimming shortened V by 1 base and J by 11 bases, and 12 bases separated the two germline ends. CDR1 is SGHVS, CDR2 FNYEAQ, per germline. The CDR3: CASSLGQLRAPLHF. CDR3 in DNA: TGTGCCAGCAGCTTAGGGCAGCTTCGGGCACCCCTCCACTTT.

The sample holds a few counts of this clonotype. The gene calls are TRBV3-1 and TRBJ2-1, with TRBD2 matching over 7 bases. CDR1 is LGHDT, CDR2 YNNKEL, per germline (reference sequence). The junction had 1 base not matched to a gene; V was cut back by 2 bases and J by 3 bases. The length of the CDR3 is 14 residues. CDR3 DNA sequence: TGTGCCAGCAGCCAAAGGACTAGCTACAATGAGCAGTTCTTC. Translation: CASSQRTSYNEQFF.

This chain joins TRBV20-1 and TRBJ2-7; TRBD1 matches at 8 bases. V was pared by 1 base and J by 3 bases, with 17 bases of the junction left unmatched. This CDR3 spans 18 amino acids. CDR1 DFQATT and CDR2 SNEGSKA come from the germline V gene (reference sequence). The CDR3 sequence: CSARATIHRDRNLYEQYV. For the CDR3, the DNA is TGCAGTGCTAGAGCGACCATCCACCGGGACAGGAACCTCTACGAGCAGTACGTC.

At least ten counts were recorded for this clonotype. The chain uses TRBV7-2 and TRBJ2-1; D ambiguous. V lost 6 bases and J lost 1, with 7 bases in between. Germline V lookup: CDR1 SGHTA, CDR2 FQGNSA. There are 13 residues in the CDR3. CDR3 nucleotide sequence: TGTGCCAGCAGAGGTGCGTCCTACAATGAGCAGTTCTTC. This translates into CASRGASYNEQFF.

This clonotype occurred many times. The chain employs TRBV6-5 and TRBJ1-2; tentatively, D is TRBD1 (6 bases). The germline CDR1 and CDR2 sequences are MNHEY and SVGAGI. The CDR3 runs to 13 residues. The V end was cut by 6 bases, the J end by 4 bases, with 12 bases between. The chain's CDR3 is CASSPGASYGYTF. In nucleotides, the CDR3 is TGTGCCAGCAGCCCGGGGGCAAGCTATGGCTACACCTTC.

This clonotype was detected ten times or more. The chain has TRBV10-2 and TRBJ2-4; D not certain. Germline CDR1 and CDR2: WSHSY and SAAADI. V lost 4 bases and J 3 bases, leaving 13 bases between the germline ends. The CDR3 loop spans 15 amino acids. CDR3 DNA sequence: TGCGCCAGCAGTGCTGACCGGGTCGTCAAAAACATTCAGTACTTC. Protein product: CASSADRVVKNIQYF.

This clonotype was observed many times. In nucleotides, the CDR3 is TGTGCCAGCAGGGAGAACTATGGCTACACCTTC. Protein product: CASRENYGYTF. This chain uses TRBV12-3 or TRBV12-4 with TRBJ1-2; D unresolved. The CDR3 runs to 11 residues. Trimming took 6 bases from V and 2 from J, leaving 4 bases between them.

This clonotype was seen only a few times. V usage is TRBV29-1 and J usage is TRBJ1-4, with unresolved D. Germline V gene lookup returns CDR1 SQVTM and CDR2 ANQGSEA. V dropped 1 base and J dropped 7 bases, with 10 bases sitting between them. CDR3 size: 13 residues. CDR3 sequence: CSVEGTWGEKLFF. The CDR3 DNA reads TGCAGCGTTGAAGGCACCTGGGGTGAAAAACTGTTTTTT.

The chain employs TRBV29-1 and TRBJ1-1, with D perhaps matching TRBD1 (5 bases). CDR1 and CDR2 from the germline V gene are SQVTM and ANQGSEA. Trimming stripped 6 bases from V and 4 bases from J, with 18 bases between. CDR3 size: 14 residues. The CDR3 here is CSVVPLGESTEAFF. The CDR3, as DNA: TGCAGCGTCGTACCCTTGGGGGAATCCACTGAAGCTTTCTTT.

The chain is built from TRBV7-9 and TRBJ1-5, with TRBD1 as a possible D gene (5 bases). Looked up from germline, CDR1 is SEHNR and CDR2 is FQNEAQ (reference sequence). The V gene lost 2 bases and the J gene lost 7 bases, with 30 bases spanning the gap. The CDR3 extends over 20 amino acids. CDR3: CASSLWEYDETGPHRQPQHF. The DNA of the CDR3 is TGTGCCAGCAGCTTATGGGAATACGATGAGACGGGACCCCACCGGCAGCCCCAGCATTTT.

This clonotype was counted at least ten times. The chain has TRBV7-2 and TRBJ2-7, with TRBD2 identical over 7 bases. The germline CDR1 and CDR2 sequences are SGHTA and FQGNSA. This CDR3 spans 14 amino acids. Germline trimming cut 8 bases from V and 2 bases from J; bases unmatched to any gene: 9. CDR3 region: CASGGAGRAYEQYF. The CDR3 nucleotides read TGTGCCAGCGGAGGGGCAGGGAGGGCCTACGAGCAGTACTTC. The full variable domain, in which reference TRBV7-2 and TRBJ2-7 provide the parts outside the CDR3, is GAGVSQSPSNKVTEKGKDVELRCDPISGHTALYWYRQSLGQGLEFLIYFQGNSAPDKSGLPSDRFSAERTGGSVSTLTIQRTQQEDSAVYLCASGGAGRAYEQYFGPGTRLTVT.

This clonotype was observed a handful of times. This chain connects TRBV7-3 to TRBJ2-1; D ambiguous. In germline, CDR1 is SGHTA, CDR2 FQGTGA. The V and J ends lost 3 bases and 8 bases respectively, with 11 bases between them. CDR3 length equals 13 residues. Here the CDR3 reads CASSFGSGDEQFF. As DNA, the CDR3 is TGTGCCAGCAGCTTCGGGTCTGGGGATGAGCAGTTCTTC. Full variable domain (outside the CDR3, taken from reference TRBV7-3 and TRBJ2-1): GAGVSQTPSNKVTEKGKYVELRCDPISGHTALYWYRQSLGQGPEFLIYFQGTGAADDSGLPNDRFFAVRPEGSVSTLKIQRTERGDSAVYLCASSFGSGDEQFFGPGTRLTVL.

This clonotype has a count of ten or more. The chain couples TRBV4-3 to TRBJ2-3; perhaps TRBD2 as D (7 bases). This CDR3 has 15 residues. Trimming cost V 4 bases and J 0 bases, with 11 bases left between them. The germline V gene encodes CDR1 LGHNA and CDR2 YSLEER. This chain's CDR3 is CASSLEGGSTDTQYF. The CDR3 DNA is TGCGCCAGCAGCCTGGAGGGGGGGAGCACAGATACGCAGTATTTT.

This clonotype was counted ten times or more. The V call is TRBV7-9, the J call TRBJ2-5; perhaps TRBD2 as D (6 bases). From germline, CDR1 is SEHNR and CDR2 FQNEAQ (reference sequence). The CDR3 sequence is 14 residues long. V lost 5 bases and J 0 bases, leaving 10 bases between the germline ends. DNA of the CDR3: TGTGCCAGCAGCGGTGGAGGGTACCAAGAGACCCAGTACTTC. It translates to CASSGGGYQETQYF. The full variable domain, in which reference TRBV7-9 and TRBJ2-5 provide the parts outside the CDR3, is DTGVSQNPRHKITKRGQNVTFRCDPISEHNRLYWYRQTLGQGPEFLTYFQNEAQLEKSRLLSDRFSAERPKGSFSTLEIQRTEQGDSAMYLCASSGGGYQETQYFGPGTRLLVL.

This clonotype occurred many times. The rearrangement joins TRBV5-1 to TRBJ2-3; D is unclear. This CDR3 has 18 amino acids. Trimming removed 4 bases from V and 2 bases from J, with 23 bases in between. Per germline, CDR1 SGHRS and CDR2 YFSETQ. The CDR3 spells CASSLGMASVGYTDTQYF. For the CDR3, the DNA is TGCGCCAGCAGCCTGGGGATGGCCTCAGTCGGATACACAGATACGCAGTATTTT.

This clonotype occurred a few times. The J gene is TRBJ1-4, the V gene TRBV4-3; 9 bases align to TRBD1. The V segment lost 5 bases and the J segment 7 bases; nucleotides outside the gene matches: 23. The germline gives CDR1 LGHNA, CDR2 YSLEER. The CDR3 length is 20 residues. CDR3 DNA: TGCGCCAGCAGCTCTAAAAACCGTTTTACAGGGGGCCTGGAGAGTGAAAAACTGTTTTTT. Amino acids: CASSSKNRFTGGLESEKLFF.

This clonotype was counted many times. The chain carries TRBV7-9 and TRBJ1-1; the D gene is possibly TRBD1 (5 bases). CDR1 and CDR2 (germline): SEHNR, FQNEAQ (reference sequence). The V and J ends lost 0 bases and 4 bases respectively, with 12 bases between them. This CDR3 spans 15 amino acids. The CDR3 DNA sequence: TGTGCCAGCAGCTTAGCGTTTGAGGGGAGCACTGAAGCTTTCTTT. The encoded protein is CASSLAFEGSTEAFF.